The 28 T cell receptor beta chains in this list originate from one sample, sequenced in a study of cytomegalovirus exposure and HLA in healthy donors. The study ran its PCR with 60 Vbeta and 13 Jbeta primers. The protocol was immunoSEQ multiplex PCR, while the TCRdb copy is restricted to in-frame clones and leaves out a portion. The sample comprises about 110,000 clones, 75% of which are singletons, and 2.5% rests with the top ten. Sequencing input: PBMCs. These receptors originate from a man between 40 and 49 years old in good health and CMV-seronegative.

The rearrangement uses TRBV21-1 and TRBJ2-1; the D call in the table, TRBD1, was not verified against the DNA. TRBV21-1 is flagged as a pseudogene. This CDR3 contains 12 residues. The CDR3 reads CASSKVQTGRFF. DNA for the CDR3: TGTGCCAGCAGCAAAGTTCAGACAGGTCGGTTCTTC.

The chain carries TRBV14 and TRBJ2-3, with D unclear. In germline, CDR1 is SGHDN, CDR2 FVKESK. The CDR3 runs to 14 residues. Trimming stripped 3 bases from V and 2 bases from J, with 9 bases between. CDR3 DNA sequence: TGTGCCAGCAGCCATAGACTTGTCACAGATACGCAGTATTTT. Its translation: CASSHRLVTDTQYF.

V gene TRBV21-1 combines with J gene TRBJ1-2; the DNA was not used to check the table's D call, TRBD1. TRBV21-1 is a documented pseudogene. The CDR3 consists of 13 residues. As DNA, the CDR3 is TGTGCCAGCAGTCAGGGGGCGGGATATGGCTACACCTTC. The encoded protein is CASSQGAGYGYTF.

The chain carries TRBV6-4 and TRBJ1-1; possible D gene TRBD1, 5 bases. V lost 6 bases and J 4 bases, leaving 15 bases between the germline ends. This CDR3 spans 14 amino acids. CDR1 is MRHNA, CDR2 SNTAGT, per germline. The CDR3 spells CASRDDSLGTEAFF. In nucleotides, the CDR3 is TGTGCCAGCAGGGACGACAGCCTGGGCACTGAAGCTTTCTTT.

J is TRBJ1-1 and V is TRBV7-2; D is possibly TRBD1 (5 bases). V was shortened by 2 bases and J by 10 bases, with 20 bases between the two germline ends. The CDR3 is made up of 15 amino acids. The germline V gene encodes CDR1 SGHTA and CDR2 FQGNSA. The CDR3 sequence: CASSLLGQGTLGAFF. The CDR3 nucleotides read TGTGCCAGCAGCTTATTGGGGCAGGGAACCTTAGGAGCTTTCTTT.

The rearrangement links TRBV2 to TRBJ2-5, with D perhaps matching TRBD2 (5 bases). Trimming stripped 2 bases from V and 3 bases from J, with 10 bases between. Per the germline V gene, CDR1 is SNHLY and CDR2 is FYNNEI. The CDR3 has 14 amino acids. CDR3 nucleotides: TGTGCCAGCAGTGAAAGGAGGATGGAAGAGACCCAGTACTTC. It specifies CASSERRMEETQYF.

V usage is TRBV4-1 and J usage is TRBJ2-7; the match to TRBD1 covers 7 bases. CDR3 size: 15 residues. The V gene's germline CDR1 is MGHRA and CDR2 YSYEKL. J gave up 9 bases and V 4 bases, and 15 bases lay outside the gene matches. CDR3 residues: CASSRSPQGTVGQYF. CDR3 nucleotide sequence: TGCGCCAGCAGCCGGTCCCCCCAGGGGACAGTTGGGCAGTACTTC.

V and J are TRBV4-1 and TRBJ2-6; 11 positions agree with TRBD1. V dropped 4 bases and J dropped 2; count of bases not matched to a gene: 7. This CDR3 spans 18 amino acids. Germline assignment: CDR1 MGHRA and CDR2 YSYEKL. CDR3 loop: CASSLRDRGNAGANVLTF. CDR3 bases: TGCGCCAGCAGCCTCCGGGACAGGGGGAATGCTGGGGCCAACGTCCTGACTTTC.

The CDR3 here is CAISEGGAGETQYF. DNA of the CDR3: TGTGCCATCAGTGAGGGGGGGGCGGGAGAGACCCAGTACTTC. This sequence joins TRBV10-3 and TRBJ2-5, with D possibly being TRBD2 (7 bases). The CDR3 is 14 amino acids. Germline-derived CDR1 and CDR2 are ENHRY and SYGVKD. V was pared by 2 bases and J by 4 bases, with 11 bases between.

The gene calls are TRBV7-9 and TRBJ1-1, with D perhaps TRBD1 (5 bases). Germline CDR1 SEHNR, CDR2 FQNEAQ (reference sequence). The CDR3 has 15 amino acids. V was cut by 2 bases and J by 4 bases, with 14 bases left in between. In nucleotides, the CDR3 is TGTGCCAGCAGCTTACTTGGGGGGTCGGGCACTGAAGCTTTCTTT. Protein sequence: CASSLLGGSGTEAFF.

V gene TRBV7-2 combines with J gene TRBJ2-4; no clear D. The germline V and J ends were trimmed by 2 bases and 7 bases, with 21 bases remaining between them. CDR1 is SGHTA and CDR2 is FQGNSA in the germline V gene. CDR3 length: 17 residues. CDR3 sequence reads: CASSLSLGSTTLNIQYF. The CDR3 bases are TGTGCCAGCAGCTTAAGTTTAGGTTCGACAACCCTCAACATTCAGTACTTC.

The genes are TRBV7-8 and TRBJ2-2, with 8 bases matching TRBD1. CDR1 is SGHVS, CDR2 FQNEAQ, per germline. V lost 5 bases and J lost 6; bases outside the gene matches: 8. The CDR3 consists of 15 residues. CDR3 region: CASSLLTGAAGELFF. CDR3 bases: TGTGCCAGCAGCCTACTGACAGGGGCCGCCGGGGAGCTGTTTTTT.

This sequence joins TRBV2 and TRBJ2-1, with TRBD1 identical over 12 bases. Per germline, CDR1 SNHLY and CDR2 FYNNEI. The CDR3 has 17 amino acids. The V gene end was trimmed by 6 bases and the J gene end by 6 bases; junction bases not matched to a gene: 12. CDR3 protein: CASRYAPGQGASNEQFF. CDR3 DNA sequence: TGTGCCAGCAGATACGCCCCGGGACAGGGGGCGAGCAATGAGCAGTTCTTC. Using reference TRBV2 and TRBJ2-1 for the parts outside the CDR3, the full variable domain is EPEVTQTPSHQVTQMGQEVILRCVPISNHLYFYWYRQILGQKVEFLVSFYNNEISEKSEIFDDQFSVERPDGSNFTLKIRSTKLEDSAMYFCASRYAPGQGASNEQFFGPGTRLTVL.

This sequence joins TRBV4-1 and TRBJ1-2, with 8 bases aligning to TRBD1. Trimming took 0 bases from V and 2 from J; bases not matched to a gene: 5. CDR3 length: 16 amino acids. Germline loops: CDR1 MGHRA, CDR2 YSYEKL. CDR3 nucleotide sequence: TGCGCCAGCAGCCAAGATAGACAGGGGAAGAACTATGGCTACACCTTC. This sequence encodes CASSQDRQGKNYGYTF.

DNA of the CDR3: TGTGCCAGCAGCTTAAGCGGGGGGGAGGACATTCAGTACTTC. Translation: CASSLSGGEDIQYF. The chain combines TRBV7-9 with TRBJ2-4; TRBD2 agrees at 10 bases. Germline values: CDR1 SEHNR, CDR2 FQNEAQ (reference sequence). Unmatched junction bases numbered 3, after V lost 2 bases and J lost 8 bases. This CDR3 spans 14 amino acids.

This chain uses TRBV11-2 with TRBJ1-1; D is perhaps TRBD1 (6 bases). Trimming left V 6 bases short and J 7 bases short, with 12 bases between. The CDR3 is 12 residues long. Per the germline V gene, CDR1 is SGHAT and CDR2 is FQNNGV. For the CDR3, the DNA is TGTGCCAGCAGTACAGGGATAGATGAAGCTTTCTTT. It specifies CASSTGIDEAFF.

This clone was counted only a few times. The V and J genes are TRBV6-8 and TRBJ1-1; tentatively, D is TRBD1 (6 bases). This CDR3 spans 15 amino acids. Germline CDR1 MNHGY, CDR2 SAAAGT. V was trimmed by 6 bases and J by 8 bases, leaving 22 bases between them. The CDR3 bases are TGTGCCAGCAGCAACCTCGGAACAGGGAATAGGGAAGCTTTCTTT. Amino acids: CASSNLGTGNREAFF.

The J gene is TRBJ2-3, the V gene TRBV27, with a tentative D call TRBD2 (5 bases). Looked up from germline, CDR1 is MNHEY and CDR2 is SMNVEV (reference sequence). V was trimmed by 8 bases and J by 1 base, leaving 16 bases between them. The CDR3 covers 15 residues. As DNA, the CDR3 is TGTGCCAGCCTGTTCCGGAGGCCGGGCACAGATACGCAGTATTTT. Protein product: CASLFRRPGTDTQYF.

This clone was counted a few times. This chain connects TRBV11-3 to TRBJ2-7, with 7 nucleotides matching TRBD1. V lost 2 bases and J lost 3; bases outside the gene matches: 7. Germline loops: CDR1 SGHNT, CDR2 YENEEA. CDR3 size: 15 residues. This CDR3 is CASSLSWDSDYEQYF. CDR3 in DNA: TGTGCCAGCAGCTTAAGCTGGGACAGCGACTACGAGCAGTACTTC.

The chain joins TRBV6-1 to TRBJ1-2, with a tentative D call TRBD1 (6 bases). Germline lookup yields CDR1 MNHNS and CDR2 SASEGT. The CDR3 loop spans 13 amino acids. Trimming removed 2 bases from V and 5 bases from J, with 9 bases in between. The CDR3 coding sequence is TGTGCCAGCAGTGAAACAGGGAAGTATGGCTACACCTTC. This translates into CASSETGKYGYTF.

The V call is TRBV5-1, the J call TRBJ2-5; 7 bases map to TRBD2. The V and J ends lost 0 bases and 6 bases, in that order; junction bases with no gene match: 5. Germline V CDR1 and CDR2: SGHRS, YFSETQ. There are 14 residues in the CDR3. The CDR3 loop is CASSLVSGGKTQYF. CDR3 nucleotides: TGCGCCAGCAGCTTGGTGTCGGGAGGAAAGACCCAGTACTTC. Together with reference TRBV5-1 and TRBJ2-5, the CDR3 gives the full variable domain: KAGVTQTPRYLIKTRGQQVTLSCSPISGHRSVSWYQQTPGQGLQFLFEYFSETQRNKGNFPGRFSGRQFSNSRSEMNVSTLELGDSALYLCASSLVSGGKTQYFGPGTRLLVL.

V gene TRBV15 combines with J gene TRBJ1-4, with 12 bases that match TRBD1. Germline V gene data show CDR1 as LNHNV and CDR2 as YYDKDF (reference sequence). J lost 8 bases, V lost 4 bases, and 14 bases had no gene match. CDR3 length: 18 amino acids. The CDR3: CATSTLGTGGRAREKLFF. CDR3 nucleotides: TGTGCCACCAGCACCCTAGGGACAGGGGGCCGGGCGAGGGAAAAACTGTTTTTT.

This clone was detected only a few times. The gene calls are TRBV5-4 and TRBJ2-3; 7 bases align to TRBD1. V was clipped by 0 bases and J by 2 bases; unmatched bases: 3. The CDR3 runs to 15 residues. Looked up from germline, CDR1 is SGHNT and CDR2 is YYREEE (reference sequence). CDR3 bases: TGTGCCAGCAGCTTGGACAGGGGAGTCACAGATACGCAGTATTTT. Translating gives CASSLDRGVTDTQYF.

The J gene is TRBJ2-7, the V gene TRBV11-2, with 7 bases that match TRBD1. This CDR3 comprises 17 residues. V gave up 2 bases and J gave up 4 bases; unmatched junction bases: 14. Per germline, CDR1 SGHAT and CDR2 FQNNGV. CDR3 in DNA: TGTGCCAGCAGCTTATGGGACAGCGGAATACCTGGGTACGAGCAGTACTTC. It codes for CASSLWDSGIPGYEQYF.

This chain uses TRBV11-3 with TRBJ2-7; 8 bases map to TRBD1. V was clipped by 4 bases and J by 3 bases; unmatched bases: 5. Germline CDR1 is SGHNT and CDR2 is YENEEA. The CDR3 length is 14 residues. The CDR3 loop is CASSSGGQGYEQYF. CDR3 DNA sequence: TGTGCCAGCAGCTCCGGCGGACAGGGCTACGAGCAGTACTTC. Complete variable domain (other parts from reference TRBV11-3 and TRBJ2-7): EAGVVQSPRYKIIEKKQPVAFWCNPISGHNTLYWYLQNLGQGPELLIRYENEEAVDDSQLPKDRFSAERLKGVDSTLKIQPAELGDSAVYLCASSSGGQGYEQYFGPGTRLTVT.

The gene calls are TRBV6-1 and TRBJ2-5; TRBD2 matches 14 bases. With V trimmed by 1 base and J by 4 bases, 8 bases remained unmatched. The CDR3 loop spans 18 amino acids. CDR1 and CDR2 (germline): MNHNS, SASEGT. The CDR3 nucleotides are TGTGCCAGCAGTGAAGTGACTAGCGGGGGGGCGGAGCGAGAGACCCAGTACTTC. Translation: CASSEVTSGGAERETQYF.

This chain links TRBV6-1 with TRBJ1-1; no clear D. Trimming stripped 6 bases from V and 4 bases from J, with 12 bases between. The CDR3 extends over 13 amino acids. Germline CDR1 MNHNS, CDR2 SASEGT. The CDR3 is CASSTSLSTEAFF. As DNA, the CDR3 is TGTGCCAGCAGCACCTCTCTAAGCACTGAAGCTTTCTTT.

The chain uses TRBV2 and TRBJ1-2; 8 bases fit TRBD1. Germline CDR1 is SNHLY and CDR2 is FYNNEI. J gave up 3 bases and V 8 bases, and 5 bases lay outside the gene matches. The CDR3 has 13 residues. CDR3 region: CASSQGDDYGYTF. The CDR3 DNA sequence: TGTGCCAGCTCACAGGGGGATGACTATGGCTACACCTTC.